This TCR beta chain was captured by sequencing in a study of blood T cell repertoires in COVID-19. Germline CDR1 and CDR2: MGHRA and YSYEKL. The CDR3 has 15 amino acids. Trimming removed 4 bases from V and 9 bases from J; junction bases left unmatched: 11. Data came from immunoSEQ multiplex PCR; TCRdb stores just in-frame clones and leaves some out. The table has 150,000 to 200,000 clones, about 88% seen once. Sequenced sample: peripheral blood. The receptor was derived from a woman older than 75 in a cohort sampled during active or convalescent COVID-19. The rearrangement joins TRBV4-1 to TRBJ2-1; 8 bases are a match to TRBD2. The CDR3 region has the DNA TGCGCCAGCAGCCGAGTTCCCACGGGGGGGAGTGAGCAGTTCTTC. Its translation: CASSRVPTGGSEQFF.